The sequence of this T cell receptor beta chain was determined in a study of blood T cell repertoires in COVID-19. Using immunoSEQ multiplex PCR, the repertoire was profiled, and TCRdb retains in-frame clones only, with some absent. The sample includes approximately 250,000 clones, 70% to 90% of them seen just once. This CDR3 is 12 amino acids long. V dropped 2 bases and J dropped 4 bases, with 4 bases sitting between them. Germline V gene data show CDR1 as SGHNT and CDR2 as YENEEA. The receptor's source is a woman in her sixties with active or convalescent COVID-19. Sequences were obtained from peripheral blood. The J gene is TRBJ2-3, the V gene TRBV11-3, with D unresolved. The CDR3 region has the DNA TGTGCCAGCAGCTTATCATCAGATACGCAGTATTTT. Amino acids: CASSLSSDTQYF.